This T cell receptor beta chain is drawn from a study of T cells in Graves' hyperthyroidism and ophthalmopathy. Turning to the study itself: Staff took peripheral blood when the initial diagnosis was made, before any treatment began. General study results and limits: In validation, the model predicted ophthalmopathy. These predictions came a median approximately six months before onset.

Diagnostic decisions used clinical symptoms, serum thyroxine and TRAb, thyroid ultrasound and orbital computed tomography. The sample holds many counts of this clonotype. Its antigen is unidentified. V gave up 7 bases and J gave up 4 bases, with 13 bases separating them. Germline CDR1 is SNHLY and CDR2 is FYNNEI. CDR3 length: 13 amino acids. The CDR3 regions of TCR beta were amplified from RNA transcripts. The TCR CDR3 was amplified in a first-round RT-PCR using the HTBI primer set. TCRdb ran MiXCR on the multiplex PCR reads and lists one entry per CDR3 protein. Of more than 350,000 distinct CDR3 sequences listed, 13% to 15% are singletons.

The chain has TRBV2 and TRBJ1-2; weak D call: TRBD1 (6 bases). The sequencing sample was made of blood. This clonotype originated in a woman aged 25 to 39 with Graves' ophthalmopathy. The CDR3 loop reads CASITGRIYGYTF. The DNA of the CDR3 is TGTGCCAGCATAACAGGGCGAATCTATGGCTACACCTTC.